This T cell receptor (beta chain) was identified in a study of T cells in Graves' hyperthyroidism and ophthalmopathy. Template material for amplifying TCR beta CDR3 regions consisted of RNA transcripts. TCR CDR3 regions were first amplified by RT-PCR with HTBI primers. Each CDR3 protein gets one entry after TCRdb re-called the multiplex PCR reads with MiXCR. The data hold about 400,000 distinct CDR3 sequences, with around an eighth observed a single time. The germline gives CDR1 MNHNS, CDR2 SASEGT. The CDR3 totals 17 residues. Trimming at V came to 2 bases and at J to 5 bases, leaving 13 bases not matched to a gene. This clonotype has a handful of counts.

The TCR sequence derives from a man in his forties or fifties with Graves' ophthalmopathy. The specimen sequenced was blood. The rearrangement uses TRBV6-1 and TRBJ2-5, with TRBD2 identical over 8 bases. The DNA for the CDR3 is TGTGCCAGCAGTGAACGGAGAGCGGGAGTGATTTGGGAGACCCAGTACTTC. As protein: CASSERRAGVIWETQYF.